The clone carrying this T cell receptor (beta chain) was counted once. Its specificity is unknown. The sample is drawn from a study of OX40 agonist ivuxolimab in advanced cancers. Study details: Aged roughly 20 to 79 with a mean of 60 years, they were 82.7% male.

Study conclusions and caveats: CD4+ and CD8+ blood T cells expanded clonally by week 6 at 0.1 to 3.0 mg/kg.

Sequenced by immunoSEQ multiplex PCR; TCRdb stores in-frame clones only, minus some. The table includes over 30,000 clones, around 82% detected once. Germline values: CDR1 MNHEY, CDR2 SVGAGI. V gave up 6 bases and J gave up 1 base, with 6 bases separating them. The CDR3 length is 13 residues. The chain carries TRBV6-5 and TRBJ2-2, with D hard to call. The receptor was isolated from an adult with an advanced solid tumor such as melanoma, head and neck, liver or kidney cancer. Sequenced here: CD4+ or CD8+ T cells sorted from blood, sampled in a trial of the OX40 agonist ivuxolimab. This CDR3 is CASSYQNTGELFF. The CDR3 DNA follows: TGTGCCAGCAGCTATCAGAACACCGGGGAGCTGTTTTTT.